This is a list of T cell receptor beta chains from one sample in a study of cytomegalovirus exposure and HLA in healthy donors. Libraries were prepared by immunoSEQ multiplex PCR; TCRdb keeps only in-frame clonotypes and omits some of them. The sample consists of some 150,000 clones, 70% to 80% of them appearing once. The material sequenced was PBMCs. These receptors were taken from a female donor in good health and CMV-seronegative. Each CDR3 is given with its conserved first and last residue. D genes are given only for firm matches. Not every row has a clone size; where given, it reads once, few, many or a size class.

D gene: TRBD2; clone size: -; V gene: TRBV15; J gene: TRBJ2-1; CDR3 protein: CATSRDLAGGRNEQFF; CDR3 DNA: TGTGCCACCAGCAGAGACTTAGCGGGGGGGCGCAATGAGCAGTTCTTC
D gene: TRBD1; clone size: few; V gene: TRBV5-4; J gene: TRBJ1-2; CDR3 protein: CASSSHPGTANYGYTF; CDR3 DNA: TGTGCCAGCAGCTCGCACCCCGGGACAGCCAACTATGGCTACACCTTC
D gene: TRBD1; clone size: few; V gene: TRBV5-6; J gene: TRBJ2-7; CDR3 protein: CASCPTGGSYEQYF; CDR3 DNA: TGTGCCAGCTGCCCCACAGGGGGGTCTTACGAGCAGTACTTC
D gene: TRBD1; clone size: -; V gene: TRBV29-1; J gene: TRBJ1-2; CDR3 protein: CSAGTGGLNYGYTF; CDR3 DNA: TGCAGCGCAGGGACAGGGGGCCTAAACTATGGCTACACCTTC
D gene: TRBD1; clone size: once; V gene: TRBV4-1; J gene: TRBJ1-1; CDR3 protein: CASSHQTGDYEAFF; CDR3 DNA: TGCGCCAGCAGCCATCAAACAGGGGATTATGAAGCTTTCTTT
D gene: TRBD2; clone size: -; V gene: TRBV5-1; J gene: TRBJ2-7; CDR3 protein: CASSSGGGSGRLYEQYF; CDR3 DNA: TGCGCCAGCAGCTCTGGAGGGGGGAGCGGGAGGCTTTACGAGCAGTACTTC
D gene: TRBD2; clone size: -; V gene: TRBV18; J gene: TRBJ2-5; CDR3 protein: CASSRIGGSSSGYQETQYF; CDR3 DNA: TGTGCCAGCTCACGCATAGGGGGATCATCTAGCGGGTACCAAGAGACCCAGTACTTC
D gene: TRBD1; clone size: -; V gene: TRBV11-2; J gene: TRBJ2-7; CDR3 protein: CASSLVGQSSYEQYF; CDR3 DNA: TGTGCCAGCAGCTTAGTGGGACAGAGCTCCTACGAGCAGTACTTC
D gene: -; clone size: -; V gene: TRBV7-9; J gene: TRBJ2-5; CDR3 protein: CASSPHWAEGQETQYF; CDR3 DNA: TGTGCCAGCAGCCCCCATTGGGCGGAGGGGCAAGAGACCCAGTACTTC
D gene: TRBD1; clone size: -; V gene: TRBV7-3; J gene: TRBJ2-7; CDR3 protein: CASSLMQGAYEQYF; CDR3 DNA: TGTGCCAGCAGCTTAATGCAGGGGGCCTACGAGCAGTACTTC
D gene: TRBD2; clone size: few; V gene: TRBV28; J gene: TRBJ2-5; CDR3 protein: CASTPAGGETQYF; CDR3 DNA: TGTGCCAGCACTCCGGCGGGAGGGGAGACCCAGTACTTC
D gene: TRBD1; clone size: once; V gene: TRBV6-4; J gene: TRBJ1-2; CDR3 protein: CASSDRDRGGYTF; CDR3 DNA: TGTGCCAGCAGTGATCGGGACAGGGGTGGCTACACCTTC
D gene: TRBD2; clone size: -; V gene: TRBV6-1; J gene: TRBJ2-3; CDR3 protein: CASSVASGRGTDTQYF; CDR3 DNA: TGTGCCAGCAGTGTAGCGAGCGGGAGGGGAACAGATACGCAGTATTTT
D gene: TRBD2; clone size: -; V gene: TRBV9; J gene: TRBJ2-7; CDR3 protein: CASSVGGGRGLEQYF; CDR3 DNA: TGTGCCAGCAGCGTAGGCGGGGGAAGAGGGCTCGAGCAGTACTTC
D gene: -; clone size: -; V gene: TRBV30; J gene: TRBJ1-4; CDR3 protein: CAWNILREKLFF; CDR3 DNA: TGTGCCTGGAATATTTTGAGAGAAAAACTGTTTTTT
D gene: TRBD1; clone size: -; V gene: TRBV28; J gene: TRBJ1-4; CDR3 protein: CASRLSGQGREKLFF; CDR3 DNA: TGTGCCAGCAGGTTATCGGGACAGGGTAGGGAAAAACTGTTTTTT
D gene: TRBD2; clone size: -; V gene: TRBV9; J gene: TRBJ2-3; CDR3 protein: CASSKQRGGPTDTQYF; CDR3 DNA: TGTGCCAGCAGCAAACAGCGGGGGGGCCCCACAGATACGCAGTATTTT
D gene: TRBD1; clone size: -; V gene: TRBV19; J gene: TRBJ1-5; CDR3 protein: CASSISGTGGNQPQHF; CDR3 DNA: TGTGCCAGTAGTATCTCCGGGACAGGGGGCAATCAGCCCCAGCATTTT
D gene: -; clone size: -; V gene: TRBV5-1; J gene: TRBJ1-5; CDR3 protein: CASSLDSGNQPQHF; CDR3 DNA: TGCGCCAGCAGCTTGGATTCGGGGAATCAGCCCCAGCATTTT
D gene: -; clone size: -; V gene: TRBV6-4; J gene: TRBJ1-6; CDR3 protein: CASSLYRF; CDR3 DNA: TGTGCCAGCAGTCTATACCGGTTT
D gene: -; clone size: -; V gene: TRBV2; J gene: TRBJ1-2; CDR3 protein: CASSEDRLSYGYTF; CDR3 DNA: TGTGCCAGCAGTGAAGACAGGTTATCCTATGGCTACACCTTC
D gene: TRBD1; clone size: -; V gene: TRBV7-9; J gene: TRBJ1-3; CDR3 protein: CASSLEGGVRGNTIYF; CDR3 DNA: TGTGCCAGCAGCTTAGAAGGGGGCGTGCGGGGAAACACCATATATTTT
D gene: TRBD2; clone size: -; V gene: TRBV6-1; J gene: TRBJ2-3; CDR3 protein: CASSEAGGRSTDTQYF; CDR3 DNA: TGTGCCAGCAGTGAAGCGGGCGGGAGAAGCACAGATACGCAGTATTTT
D gene: -; clone size: -; V gene: TRBV7-9; J gene: TRBJ1-2; CDR3 protein: CASSSQGKYGYTF; CDR3 DNA: TGTGCCAGCAGCTCACAGGGAAAATATGGCTACACCTTC
D gene: TRBD1; clone size: -; V gene: TRBV11-2; J gene: TRBJ2-4; CDR3 protein: CASSRRDRVNIQYF; CDR3 DNA: TGTGCCAGCAGCCGACGGGACAGGGTGAACATTCAGTACTTC
D gene: -; clone size: -; V gene: TRBV5-1; J gene: TRBJ1-3; CDR3 protein: CASSPGGTGNTIYF; CDR3 DNA: TGCGCCAGCAGCCCGGGGGGTACTGGAAACACCATATATTTT
D gene: TRBD1; clone size: -; V gene: TRBV15; J gene: TRBJ1-1; CDR3 protein: CATSTRGRDTEAFF; CDR3 DNA: TGTGCCACCAGCACCAGGGGGCGAGACACTGAAGCTTTCTTT
D gene: TRBD1; clone size: -; V gene: TRBV27; J gene: TRBJ1-2; CDR3 protein: CASRPTGTPYGYTF; CDR3 DNA: TGTGCCAGCAGGCCGACAGGGACCCCTTATGGCTACACCTTC
D gene: -; clone size: few; V gene: TRBV7-2; J gene: TRBJ1-2; CDR3 protein: CASSLVVTGRQNYGYTF; CDR3 DNA: TGTGCCAGCAGCTTAGTTGTCACCGGCAGACAGAACTATGGCTACACCTTC
D gene: -; clone size: -; V gene: TRBV7-2; J gene: TRBJ2-1; CDR3 protein: CASSLSAGSYNEQFF; CDR3 DNA: TGTGCCAGCAGCTTATCAGCGGGCTCCTACAATGAGCAGTTCTTC
D gene: -; clone size: few; V gene: TRBV5-6; J gene: TRBJ2-1; CDR3 protein: CASSYIYDEQFF; CDR3 DNA: TGTGCCAGCAGCTATATCTACGATGAGCAGTTCTTC
D gene: TRBD2; clone size: -; V gene: TRBV29-1; J gene: TRBJ2-3; CDR3 protein: CSVEGGLKNTDTQYF; CDR3 DNA: TGCAGCGTTGAGGGGGGACTAAAGAACACAGATACGCAGTATTTT
D gene: TRBD1; clone size: -; V gene: TRBV25-1; J gene: TRBJ1-4; CDR3 protein: CASMAGQGPWANEKLFF; CDR3 DNA: TGTGCCAGCATGGCGGGACAGGGCCCGTGGGCTAATGAAAAACTGTTTTTT
D gene: -; clone size: -; V gene: TRBV4-3; J gene: TRBJ1-4; CDR3 protein: CASSQDQWSLYEKLFF; CDR3 DNA: TGCGCCAGCAGCCAAGATCAGTGGAGTCTGTATGAAAAACTGTTTTTT
D gene: -; clone size: -; V gene: TRBV11-2; J gene: TRBJ2-6; CDR3 protein: CASSLPSGANVLTF; CDR3 DNA: TGTGCCAGCAGCCTCCCCTCTGGGGCCAACGTCCTGACTTTC
D gene: -; clone size: medium-sized; V gene: TRBV7-3; J gene: TRBJ2-2; CDR3 protein: CASSPREGEKNTGELFF; CDR3 DNA: TGTGCCAGCAGCCCCAGAGAGGGGGAGAAGAACACCGGGGAGCTGTTTTTT
D gene: TRBD1; clone size: -; V gene: TRBV27; J gene: TRBJ1-5; CDR3 protein: CASSADRGQPQHF; CDR3 DNA: TGTGCCAGCAGCGCGGACAGGGGCCAGCCCCAGCATTTT
D gene: TRBD2; clone size: -; V gene: TRBV7-7; J gene: TRBJ2-5; CDR3 protein: CASSPGLAGGETQYF; CDR3 DNA: TGTGCTAGCAGCCCGGGACTAGCGGGGGGGGAGACCCAGTACTTC
D gene: -; clone size: few; V gene: TRBV25-1; J gene: TRBJ1-1; CDR3 protein: CASSESVGRAFF; CDR3 DNA: TGTGCCAGCAGTGAATCGGTAGGGAGAGCTTTCTTT
D gene: -; clone size: -; V gene: TRBV11-2; J gene: TRBJ1-6; CDR3 protein: CASSPSGGRSPLHF; CDR3 DNA: TGTGCCAGCAGCCCCTCGGGGGGCCGATCACCCCTCCACTTT
D gene: TRBD2; clone size: -; V gene: TRBV7-8; J gene: TRBJ2-7; CDR3 protein: CASSSLSGGTRHEQYF; CDR3 DNA: TGTGCCAGCAGCTCGCTTTCGGGGGGGACGCGACACGAGCAGTACTTC
D gene: -; clone size: -; V gene: TRBV7-2; J gene: TRBJ2-7; CDR3 protein: CASSLYTYEQYF; CDR3 DNA: TGTGCCAGCAGCTTATATACTTACGAGCAGTACTTC
D gene: TRBD2; clone size: few; V gene: TRBV10-3; J gene: TRBJ2-2; CDR3 protein: CAISDPGGGAAGELFF; CDR3 DNA: TGTGCCATCAGTGACCCGGGGGGGGGCGCGGCCGGGGAGCTGTTTTTT
D gene: -; clone size: -; V gene: TRBV9; J gene: TRBJ2-7; CDR3 protein: CASSAGRDEQYF; CDR3 DNA: TGTGCCAGCAGCGCGGGAAGGGACGAGCAGTACTTC
D gene: -; clone size: -; V gene: TRBV5-1; J gene: TRBJ2-7; CDR3 protein: CASSTQPRGEQYF; CDR3 DNA: TGCGCCAGCAGCACGCAGCCGCGCGGCGAGCAGTACTTC
D gene: -; clone size: -; V gene: TRBV28; J gene: TRBJ2-3; CDR3 protein: CASSLTSTDTQYF; CDR3 DNA: TGTGCCAGCAGTTTAACTAGCACAGATACGCAGTATTTT
D gene: TRBD1; clone size: -; V gene: TRBV7-3; J gene: TRBJ1-1; CDR3 protein: CASSLGTGGNTEAFF; CDR3 DNA: TGTGCCAGCAGCTTAGGGACAGGGGGCAACACTGAAGCTTTCTTT
D gene: TRBD2; clone size: -; V gene: TRBV7-7; J gene: TRBJ2-5; CDR3 protein: CASSLGSSGQETQYF; CDR3 DNA: TGTGCCAGCAGCTTAGGTTCTAGCGGGCAAGAGACCCAGTACTTC
D gene: -; clone size: -; V gene: TRBV2; J gene: TRBJ1-1; CDR3 protein: CASSERGREAAFF; CDR3 DNA: TGTGCCAGCAGTGAAAGGGGCAGGGAAGCAGCTTTCTTT
D gene: TRBD1; clone size: -; V gene: TRBV5-1; J gene: TRBJ2-2; CDR3 protein: CASSPSPTGGGRTGELFF; CDR3 DNA: TGCGCCAGCAGCCCGTCCCCGACAGGGGGAGGGAGAACCGGGGAGCTGTTTTTT
D gene: TRBD2; clone size: few; V gene: TRBV11-3; J gene: TRBJ2-1; CDR3 protein: CASSPTRGGLAPYEQFF; CDR3 DNA: TGTGCCAGCAGCCCCACCCGTGGGGGACTAGCGCCCTATGAGCAGTTCTTC
D gene: -; clone size: -; V gene: TRBV6-1; J gene: TRBJ1-2; CDR3 protein: CASSEGWGPDGYTF; CDR3 DNA: TGTGCCAGCAGTGAAGGTTGGGGGCCCGATGGCTACACCTTC
D gene: TRBD2; clone size: -; V gene: TRBV4-2; J gene: TRBJ2-2; CDR3 protein: CASSQSGGFTGELFF; CDR3 DNA: TGTGCCAGCAGCCAAAGCGGGGGGTTCACCGGGGAGCTGTTTTTT
D gene: -; clone size: once; V gene: TRBV13; J gene: TRBJ1-1; CDR3 protein: CASSQTAGTYKGTEAFF; CDR3 DNA: TGTGCCAGCAGCCAAACCGCCGGGACTTACAAGGGCACTGAAGCTTTCTTT